The clone carrying this TCR beta chain has more than one count but fewer than ten. The data were taken from a study of cytomegalovirus exposure and HLA in healthy donors. Study summary: Caucasian-associated ancestry cluster membership applied to about 83% of a few hundred genotyped donors.

The CDR3 spans 13 residues. The germline V and J ends were trimmed by 3 bases and 10 bases, with 13 bases remaining between them. The germline V gene has CDR1 MGHRA and CDR2 YSYEKL. 13 Jbeta primers and 60 Vbeta primers were used for the PCR. TCRdb keeps only in-frame clones here, not all; method: immunoSEQ multiplex PCR. The sample holds 120,000 or so clones, over 6.5% seen once. The sample taken for sequencing was PBMCs. The TCR originated in a woman aged 40 to 50 in good health and CMV-seropositive. V gene TRBV4-1 combines with J gene TRBJ1-5, with unresolved D. CDR3 protein: CASSQEDISPQHF. The CDR3, as DNA: TGCGCCAGCAGCCAGGAGGATATCAGCCCCCAGCATTTT.